This T cell receptor (beta chain) is drawn from a study of shared clonotypes between healthy human individuals. Study conclusions and caveats: Rarefaction demonstrated incomplete sorted-subset sequencing despite large depth. Naive subsets usually exceeded memory subsets in estimated richness.

Only CD45RO-negative cells positively selected for CCR7 counted as naive CD8 cells, so terminally differentiated effector memory CD45RA+ cells were excluded. Method: immunoSEQ multiplex PCR; TCRdb's copy keeps in-frame clones and lacks some. The sample records roughly 850,000 clones, about 96% being singletons. As regards this clone: Its antigen is unknown. This CDR3 is also generated by other DNA sequences in the sample.

The V end lost 4 bases, the J end lost 2 bases, and 12 bases lay between the germline ends. The CDR3 is 15 residues long. Germline values: CDR1 MGHRA, CDR2 YSYEKL. The chain joins TRBV4-1 to TRBJ2-1; no clear D gene. Sequences were obtained from naive CD8+ T cells sorted from blood. The sequence came from a man under 40 in good health. The CDR3 is CASSPSSGAYNEQFF. CDR3 nucleotide sequence: TGCGCCAGCAGCCCGTCGAGTGGCGCCTACAATGAGCAGTTCTTC.